This T cell receptor beta chain originates from a study of T cells expressing NK-cell markers. Study overall: The eight sequenced donors comprised seven who were HCMV-seropositive and one who was seronegative.

UMI-tagged 5'RACE template switching yielded the TCR beta cDNA. TCRdb reprocessed the 5' RACE reads; each CDR3 protein has one entry and no DNA is given. The listing records 3,000 or so distinct CDR3 sequences. The CDR3 runs 13 residues. CDR1 and CDR2 (germline): LNHNV, YYDKDF (reference sequence). The receptor was derived from a man aged 18-70 years in good health. The chain employs TRBV15 and TRBJ2-1. Sequenced input: blood T cells: a sorted CD56 or NKG2C T cell subset, CD4+ or CD8+ T cells, or bulk PBMC T cells (not recorded which). The CDR3 sequence is CATSRDRHNEQFF.